The table lists the clone carrying this T cell receptor (beta chain) with many counts. As yet, its antigen is unknown. The data derive from a study of shared clonotypes between healthy human individuals. Study-level findings and limits: Larger estimated richness was generally seen in naive subsets than in memory subsets. Represented diversity (both genetic and exposure-history) was limited by the small number of donors.

Measured with immunoSEQ multiplex PCR; TCRdb has only the in-frame clones, and not every one. Altogether about 990,000 clones are present, around 78% being singletons, with the ten largest covering around 0.61%. The source is a young man in good health. Some clones in this sample may be carry-over from other donors' samples. What was sequenced was memory CD4+ T cells from PBMCs. Subset meaning: CD45RA-negative fraction.

CDR3 loop: CASSQELAGGPTDTQYF. The CDR3 DNA follows: TGCGCCAGCAGCCAAGAGCTAGCGGGAGGGCCGACAGATACGCAGTATTTT. The chain recombines TRBV4-3 with TRBJ2-3; 12 nucleotides match TRBD2. The CDR3 totals 17 residues. The germline gives CDR1 LGHNA, CDR2 YSLEER. The J segment lost 3 bases and the V segment lost 0 bases, leaving 4 bases of the junction unmatched.